The 29 T cell receptor beta chains below were found in one sample sequenced in a study of CD8+ T cells in alopecia areata. The authors extracted RNA and reverse transcribed it into cDNA as the sequencing template. The table came from immunoSEQ multiplex PCR; TCRdb's copy has only in-frame clones and leaves some out. The sample contains roughly 100,000 clones, roughly 53% of which appear only once. Sample: CD4+ T cells sorted from blood. Source of these receptors: a human donor in good health.

The chain joins TRBV5-1 to TRBJ1-2, with unresolved D. The CDR3 is 13 amino acids. Trimming removed 3 bases from V and 1 base from J, with 7 bases in between. Germline-derived CDR1 and CDR2 are SGHRS and YFSETQ. This CDR3 is CASSWGSNYGYTF. The CDR3 DNA follows: TGCGCCAGCAGCTGGGGAAGTAACTATGGCTACACCTTC.

V is TRBV2 and J is TRBJ2-5, with 9 bases matching TRBD2. Germline CDR1 reads SNHLY; CDR2 reads FYNNEI. CDR3 length equals 15 residues. J lost 5 bases, V lost 6 bases, and 10 bases had no gene match. CDR3 sequence: CASREAGGPRETQYF. CDR3 bases: TGTGCCAGCAGGGAGGCGGGGGGGCCTAGGGAGACCCAGTACTTC.

The chain uses TRBV2 and TRBJ1-5; D possibly corresponds to TRBD1 (5 bases). With 3 bases removed from V and 7 bases from J, the gap between germline ends came to 13 bases. The CDR3 has 14 residues. Germline values: CDR1 SNHLY, CDR2 FYNNEI. The CDR3 sequence: CASSETSGRQPQHF. The CDR3 DNA is TGTGCCAGCAGTGAGACGTCAGGGCGGCAGCCCCAGCATTTT. The full variable domain, with the rest looked up from reference TRBV2 and TRBJ1-5, is EPEVTQTPSHQVTQMGQEVILRCVPISNHLYFYWYRQILGQKVEFLVSFYNNEISEKSEIFDDQFSVERPDGSNFTLKIRSTKLEDSAMYFCASSETSGRQPQHFGDGTRLSIL.

This clone came up a few times. The gene calls are TRBV29-1 and TRBJ2-7; weak D call: TRBD1 (5 bases). The V end was cut by 6 bases, the J end by 2 bases, with 14 bases between. The length of the CDR3 is 13 residues. Germline V gives CDR1 SQVTM, CDR2 ANQGSEA. CDR3 coding DNA: TGCAGCGTCGGAGACCCAGGGCCCTACGAGCAGTACTTC. Amino acid sequence: CSVGDPGPYEQYF.

This chain connects TRBV30 to TRBJ1-6; D is uncertain. The CDR3 loop spans 15 amino acids. Germline V gene sequence: CDR1 GTSNPN, CDR2 SVGIG (reference sequence). Trimming removed 0 bases at V and 7 bases at J, with 13 bases between. CDR3 loop: CAWSVSALWNSPLHF. CDR3 bases: TGTGCCTGGAGTGTTTCGGCCCTATGGAATTCACCCCTCCACTTT.

The chain is built from TRBV4-2 and TRBJ2-4; a possible D gene is TRBD1 (6 bases). The CDR3 totals 18 residues. Germline CDR1 and CDR2: LGHNA and YNFKEQ. Trimming removed 1 base from V and 0 bases from J, with 16 bases in between. CDR3 DNA: TGTGCCAGCAGCCAAGGGCGGTCAGGGGATCTAGCCAAAAACATTCAGTACTTC. Protein: CASSQGRSGDLAKNIQYF.

V and J are TRBV18 and TRBJ2-3, with 10 nucleotides matching TRBD2. With V trimmed by 6 bases and J by 5 bases, 5 bases remained unmatched. There are 14 residues in the CDR3. Germline V gene data show CDR1 as KGHSH and CDR2 as LQKENI. CDR3 coding DNA: TGTGCCAGCTCCTACGGGACTAGCGAAGATACGCAGTATTTT. It is translated as CASSYGTSEDTQYF.

This clone was recorded a few times. CDR3 region: CASSIGYPNYGYTF. As DNA, the CDR3 is TGTGCCAGTAGTATTGGGTATCCTAACTATGGCTACACCTTC. The V call is TRBV19, the J call TRBJ1-2, with D unresolved. CDR3 length: 14 residues. V dropped 3 bases and J dropped 0 bases, with 8 bases sitting between them. Germline V gives CDR1 LNHDA, CDR2 SQIVND (reference sequence).

The chain employs TRBV6-6 and TRBJ2-1; D tentatively fits TRBD1 or TRBD2 (6 bases each). The germline V and J ends were trimmed by 4 bases and 0 bases, with 10 bases remaining between them. Germline CDR1 reads MNHNY; CDR2 reads SVGAGI (reference sequence). This CDR3 is built from 15 residues. CDR3 in amino acids: CASSFGGPSYNEQFF. The CDR3 DNA reads TGTGCCAGCAGTTTTGGGGGGCCCTCCTACAATGAGCAGTTCTTC.

The genes are TRBV5-6 and TRBJ2-7; D may be TRBD2 (7 bases). The CDR3 runs 13 residues. In germline, CDR1 is SGHDT, CDR2 YYEEEE. V was shortened by 1 base and J by 3 bases, with 8 bases between the two germline ends. DNA of the CDR3: TGTGCCAGCAGCTTGAGGGGGGGCTACGAGCAGTACTTC. Its translation is CASSLRGGYEQYF. Supplemented by reference TRBV5-6 and TRBJ2-7, the full variable domain reads DAGVTQSPTHLIKTRGQQVTLRCSPKSGHDTVSWYQQALGQGPQFIFQYYEEEERQRGNFPDRFSGHQFPNYSSELNVNALLLGDSALYLCASSLRGGYEQYFGPGTRLTVT.

The chain employs TRBV5-6 and TRBJ2-5; D remains unclear. CDR3 size: 13 residues. Trimming pared 1 base from V and 4 bases from J, leaving 8 bases between. Germline CDR1 reads SGHDT; CDR2 reads YYEEEE. In DNA, the CDR3 is TGTGCCAGCAGCTTGAATACGGGAGAGACCCAGTACTTC. Translation: CASSLNTGETQYF.

This clone showed up just a few times. This sequence joins TRBV29-1 and TRBJ2-5; D remains unclear. The CDR3 contains 12 residues. Germline CDR1 SQVTM, CDR2 ANQGSEA. Trimming left V 3 bases short and J 4 bases short, with 9 bases between. The chain's CDR3 is CSVEKLGETQYF. CDR3 nucleotide sequence: TGCAGCGTTGAGAAGCTAGGAGAGACCCAGTACTTC.

This clone was counted ten times or more. The chain joins TRBV7-3 to TRBJ1-3, with D perhaps TRBD1 (5 bases). Germline CDR1 is SGHTA and CDR2 is FQGTGA. Trimming shortened V by 2 bases and J by 4 bases, and 15 bases separated the two germline ends. The CDR3 contains 16 residues. The CDR3 loop reads CASSLYPEGTGNTIYF. CDR3 in DNA: TGTGCCAGCAGCTTATACCCCGAGGGGACGGGAAACACCATATATTTT.

V usage is TRBV29-1 and J usage is TRBJ1-1; 10 bases line up with TRBD1. In germline, CDR1 is SQVTM, CDR2 ANQGSEA. V gave up 6 bases and J gave up 1 base; unmatched junction bases: 5. This CDR3 spans 14 amino acids. CDR3 coding DNA: TGCAGCGTCCGACAGGGGGCGGGGAACACTGAAGCTTTCTTT. It encodes CSVRQGAGNTEAFF.

About this clone itself: One end of the junction fails to match germline, which may point to a read error. Here the CDR3 reads CASSLEGGTHLF. As DNA, the CDR3 is TGCGCCAGCAGCTTGGAAGGAGGGACGCACCTCTTC. The chain uses TRBV5-1 and TRBJ2-7; perhaps TRBD2 as D (6 bases). CDR1 is SGHRS, CDR2 YFSETQ, per germline. This CDR3 comprises 12 residues.

V and J are TRBV7-2 and TRBJ1-2; 7 bases align to TRBD1. Losses at the gene ends were 2 bases for V and 5 bases for J; bases not matched to a gene: 5. The CDR3 runs 14 residues. Germline-derived CDR1 and CDR2 are SGHTA and FQGNSA. The CDR3 DNA reads as TGTGCCAGCAGCTTACCCGGGACAGCGTATGGCTACACCTTC. Translating gives CASSLPGTAYGYTF.

The genes are TRBV7-9 and TRBJ1-1, with D tentatively TRBD1 (6 bases). The V end was cut by 5 bases, the J end by 1 base, with 8 bases between. CDR3 length: 13 residues. Germline V lookup: CDR1 SEHNR, CDR2 FQNEAQ (reference sequence). The CDR3 region has the DNA TGTGCCAGCAGCCCGACAGGGAACACTGAAGCTTTCTTT. This codes for CASSPTGNTEAFF.

This chain links TRBV30 with TRBJ2-7; a possible D gene is TRBD2 (5 bases). The CDR3 length is 13 residues. Germline loops: CDR1 GTSNPN, CDR2 SVGIG (reference sequence). Trimming shortened V by 0 bases and J by 9 bases, and 15 bases separated the two germline ends. The CDR3 loop is CAWSVMGEARQYF. CDR3 DNA sequence: TGTGCCTGGAGTGTTATGGGAGAGGCCCGGCAGTACTTC.

The sample holds a few counts of this clone. This chain connects TRBV4-3 to TRBJ2-7; D is ambiguous. V was cut by 1 base and J by 3 bases, with 7 bases left in between. CDR3 length: 13 residues. Per the germline V gene, CDR1 is LGHNA and CDR2 is YSLEER. The CDR3 region has the DNA TGCGCCAGCAGCCAAGCCGTCAGCTACGAGCAGTACTTC. It encodes CASSQAVSYEQYF.

The gene calls are TRBV11-3 and TRBJ2-1; TRBD2 matches 8 bases. The CDR3 is 14 amino acids. The V and J ends lost 4 bases and 5 bases, in that order; junction bases with no gene match: 4. Germline loops: CDR1 SGHNT, CDR2 YENEEA. The CDR3 DNA reads TGTGCCAGCAGCTATCCGGGGGGGGACAATGAGCAGTTCTTC. Encoded protein: CASSYPGGDNEQFF.

The J gene is TRBJ1-2, the V gene TRBV30; the D gene is possibly TRBD1 (5 bases). The length of the CDR3 is 13 residues. CDR1 is GTSNPN, CDR2 SVGIG, per germline (reference sequence). V was pared by 2 bases and J by 6 bases, with 13 bases between. The CDR3 nucleotides are TGTGCCTGGAGTCGGCAGGGAGTTGATGGCTACACCTTC. This encodes CAWSRQGVDGYTF.

V is TRBV6-1 and J is TRBJ1-2; no clear D. The CDR3 totals 14 residues. Germline CDR1 MNHNS, CDR2 SASEGT. V was trimmed by 1 base and J by 1 base, leaving 7 bases between them. CDR3 protein: CASSEGGFNYGYTF. The CDR3 DNA reads TGTGCCAGCAGTGAAGGGGGATTTAACTATGGCTACACCTTC.

The chain couples TRBV29-1 to TRBJ2-3; 14 bases agree with TRBD2. Germline V gene lookup returns CDR1 SQVTM and CDR2 ANQGSEA. CDR3 length: 14 amino acids. Trimming cost V 4 bases and J 5 bases; bases outside gene matches: 2. The CDR3 is CSVGLAGGQDTQYF. CDR3 nucleotide sequence: TGCAGCGTTGGACTAGCGGGGGGGCAAGATACGCAGTATTTT.

This clone was seen more than once but under ten times. This CDR3 reads CASKGMNTEAFF. As DNA, the CDR3 is TGTGCCAGCAAGGGAATGAACACTGAAGCTTTCTTT. The chain uses TRBV2 and TRBJ1-1; no reliable D call. Trimming cost V 7 bases and J 0 bases, with 6 bases left between them. The germline V gene has CDR1 SNHLY and CDR2 FYNNEI. The CDR3 has 12 residues.

CDR3 coding DNA: TGTGCCAGCAGCAGGGGGACTAGGGGACAAGAGACCCAGTACTTC. Its protein product is CASSRGTRGQETQYF. The V gene is TRBV5-4, the J gene TRBJ2-5; TRBD2 matches 8 bases. Germline lookup yields CDR1 SGHNT and CDR2 YYREEE (reference sequence). J was trimmed by 2 bases and V by 4 bases; bases with no gene match: 7. This CDR3 is built from 15 residues.

The rearrangement links TRBV4-2 to TRBJ2-2; D is uncertain. This CDR3 is 14 amino acids long. Per the germline V gene, CDR1 is LGHNA and CDR2 is YNFKEQ. V lost 3 bases and J lost 4, with 9 bases in between. This chain's CDR3 is CASSHGGITGELFF. CDR3 sequence (DNA): TGTGCCAGCAGCCATGGCGGCATCACCGGGGAGCTGTTTTTT.

The rearrangement uses TRBV2 and TRBJ2-7; D uncertain. V was pared by 1 base and J by 2 bases, with 15 bases between. Germline CDR1 is SNHLY and CDR2 is FYNNEI. This CDR3 has 16 amino acids. CDR3 coding DNA: TGTGCCAGCAGTGAAGGAAACGGACGGAGAGCCTACGAGCAGTACTTC. Its protein is CASSEGNGRRAYEQYF.

This clone was counted a few times. V usage is TRBV11-1 and J usage is TRBJ2-6, with D tentatively TRBD1 (6 bases). The CDR3 sequence is 15 residues long. Germline V gives CDR1 SGHAT, CDR2 FQDESV (reference sequence). The V and J ends lost 4 bases and 1 base respectively, with 8 bases between them. The CDR3 region has the DNA TGTGCCAGCAGCTCGAGGGGGTCTGGGGCCAACGTCCTGACTTTC. Translated, it gives CASSSRGSGANVLTF.

The sample holds a few counts of this clone. V usage is TRBV5-4 and J usage is TRBJ2-2, with no clear D. CDR3 size: 13 residues. Deletions cut 1 base from V and 1 base from J, with 2 bases between. Germline V gives CDR1 SGHNT, CDR2 YYREEE (reference sequence). DNA for the CDR3: TGTGCCAGCAGCTTGCAGAACACCGGGGAGCTGTTTTTT. The encoded protein is CASSLQNTGELFF.